This TCR beta chain emerged from a study of response to subunit inactivated influenza vaccine. TCRdb ran MiXCR on the RT-PCR reads and lists one entry per CDR3 protein. This sample has fewer than 800,000 distinct CDR3 sequences, with about 15% found just once. General observations from the study: Each seasonal flu vaccination may recruit only limited new T cells, authors suggested.

This clonotype was counted a few times. The target antigen is unknown. Trimming removed 3 bases from V and 1 base from J, with 12 bases in between. The length of the CDR3 is 15 residues. Germline V CDR1 and CDR2: MGHRA, YSYEKL. The sequence was obtained from a man aged 45-60 years who received an inactivated influenza vaccine. The rearrangement links TRBV4-1 to TRBJ2-5, with D uncertain. Sequences were derived from PBMCs from blood, sampled 11 to 12 days after vaccination. For the CDR3, the DNA is TGCGCCAGCAGCCATGTAGTGGGGTTCCAAGAGACCCAGTACTTC. As protein: CASSHVVGFQETQYF.